Listed below are T cell receptor beta chains from one sample, sequenced in a study of human T cells and chemical hapten exposure. Each CDR3 protein gets one entry after TCRdb re-called the RACE reads with MiXCR. The sample yields 150,000 to 200,000 distinct CDR3 sequences, 14% seen once. Sequenced here: whole blood, sampled in connection with sensitization to the hapten diphenylcyclopropenone (DPC). These receptors were collected from a woman between 25 and 40 years old with alopecia areata. Some clones in this sample may be carry-over from other donors' samples. Each CDR3 is given with its conserved first and last residue. A D gene is named only where the DNA matches it firmly. Expanded clones are given a class, and other clones once, few, many or no size at all.

>TRBV20-1|few|-|TRBJ2-1
TGCAGTGCCGCCCTTGAGGGCAGTTGGGGTGCGTTCTTC
CSAALEGSWGAFF
>TRBV21-1|-|-|TRBJ2-5
TGTGCCAGCAGCAATGAGCTGAATGGACTAGCGGTCCAAGAGACCCAGTACTTC
CASSNELNGLAVQETQYF
>TRBV28|many|-|TRBJ1-6
TGTGCCAGTTCCCCCGGCTCCTATAATTCACCCCTCCACTTT
CASSPGSYNSPLHF
>TRBV28|-|-|TRBJ1-2
TGTGCCAGCAGTGAGAGTCCCCATCCTATAGGCTACACCTTC
CASSESPHPIGYTF
>TRBV19|few|TRBD1|TRBJ2-3
TGTGCCAGTAGTATAGATTTCCCAGGGGGAGGCACAGATACGCAGTATTTT
CASSIDFPGGGTDTQYF
>TRBV11-2|-|TRBD1|TRBJ1-1
TGTGCCAGCAGCCCCCCGGACAGGGGGGCTTTCTTT
CASSPPDRGAFF
>TRBV12-3/TRBV12-4|few|-|TRBJ2-1
TGTGCCAGCTCCTTGGGAAGCCAGGACAATGAGCAGTTCTTC
CASSLGSQDNEQFF
>TRBV29-1|few|-|TRBJ2-7
TGCAGCGTTGAAAGGCCAGGGGCCTACGAGCAGTACTTC
CSVERPGAYEQYF
>TRBV29-1|-|-|TRBJ2-3
TGCAGCGTTGAACAGACTAGCACAGATACGCAGTATTTT
CSVEQTSTDTQYF
>TRBV27|-|-|TRBJ1-3
TGTGCCAGCAGCCGTAAAGGGACAACTGGAAACACCATATATTTT
CASSRKGTTGNTIYF
>TRBV7-9|-|-|TRBJ2-3
TGTGCCAGCAGCTTACTCACCACAGATACGCAGTATTTT
CASSLLTTDTQYF
>TRBV29-1|many|TRBD1|TRBJ2-5
TGCAGCGTTGCTGGGACAGACCAAGAGACCCAGTACTTC
CSVAGTDQETQYF
>TRBV28|many|-|TRBJ1-2
TGTGCCAGCAGTTCGAGCAACTATGGCTACACCTTC
CASSSSNYGYTF
>TRBV18|few|-|TRBJ1-2
TGTGCCAGCTCCCGGGGTACGGCCTCGAACTATGGCTACACCTTC
CASSRGTASNYGYTF
>TRBV2|-|-|TRBJ1-2
TGTGCCAGCGGACATAACTATGGCTACACCTTC
CASGHNYGYTF
>TRBV12-3/TRBV12-4|many|-|TRBJ1-2
TGTGCCAGCAGTTTTGGACAGAACTATGGCTACACCTTC
CASSFGQNYGYTF
>TRBV2|-|TRBD1|TRBJ1-1
TGTGCCAGCAGTAACTCACAGGGGGCGAACACTGAAGCTTTCTTT
CASSNSQGANTEAFF
>TRBV30|few|TRBD1|TRBJ1-5
TGTGCCTGGACCCGACAGGGGGGTGGCAATCAGCCCCAGCATTTT
CAWTRQGGGNQPQHF
>TRBV5-8|-|-|TRBJ1-1
TGTGCCAGCAGCTTACAGAGCCGGCTGGGAGAAGCTTTCTTT
CASSLQSRLGEAFF
>TRBV5-4|-|-|TRBJ1-5
TGTGCCAGCAACAAGAGGGTTGACAATCAGCCCCAGCATTTT
CASNKRVDNQPQHF
>TRBV28|-|-|TRBJ2-1
TGTGCCAGCGGGGACCGGCGGGCGTTCTTC
CASGDRRAFF
>TRBV29-1|few|TRBD1|TRBJ1-2
TGCAGCGTTGAAGCTGGGGACAGCTATGGCTACACCTTC
CSVEAGDSYGYTF
>TRBV12-3/TRBV12-4|few|TRBD2|TRBJ2-1
TGTGCCAGCAGTCCTGTAGCGGGAGCGGCAGATGAGCAGTTCTTC
CASSPVAGAADEQFF
>TRBV6-6|few|-|TRBJ2-5
TGTGCCAGCAGTTCGATTCTTACAGGAGAGACCCAGTACTTC
CASSSILTGETQYF
>TRBV6-6|-|TRBD2|TRBJ2-1
TGTGCCAGCAGAAGAGGACTAGCGGTATACAATGAGCAGTTCTTC
CASRRGLAVYNEQFF
>TRBV5-1|once|TRBD2|TRBJ2-1
TGCGCCAGCAGCTTCTTCCTTACGGGGGGCTCCTACAATGAGCAGTTCTTC
CASSFFLTGGSYNEQFF